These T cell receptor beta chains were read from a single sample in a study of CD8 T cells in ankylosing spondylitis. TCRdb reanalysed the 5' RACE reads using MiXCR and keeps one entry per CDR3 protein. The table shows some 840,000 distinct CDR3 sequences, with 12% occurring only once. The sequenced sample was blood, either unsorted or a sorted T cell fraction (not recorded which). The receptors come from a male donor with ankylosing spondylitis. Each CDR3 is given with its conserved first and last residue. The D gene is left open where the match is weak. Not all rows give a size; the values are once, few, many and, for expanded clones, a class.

cdr3_aa: CASSLVAGREAYGYTF
cdr3_nt: TGTGCCAGCAGCCTAGTCGCGGGCAGGGAGGCCTATGGCTACACCTTC
d_call: -
j_call: TRBJ1-2
clone_size: -
v_call: TRBV7-9

cdr3_aa: CASSRGTSGGQYEQYF
cdr3_nt: TGTGCCAGCTCACGTGGGACTAGCGGAGGGCAATACGAGCAGTACTTC
d_call: TRBD2
j_call: TRBJ2-7
clone_size: -
v_call: TRBV18

cdr3_aa: CASSQEVNYGYTF
cdr3_nt: TGTGCCAGCAGCCAAGAGGTGAACTATGGCTACACCTTC
d_call: -
j_call: TRBJ1-2
clone_size: few
v_call: TRBV4-2

cdr3_aa: CASSLAAGGEETQYF
cdr3_nt: TGCGCCAGCAGCTTGGCCGCAGGGGGCGAAGAGACCCAGTACTTC
d_call: TRBD1
j_call: TRBJ2-5
clone_size: few
v_call: TRBV5-1

cdr3_aa: CSVLPLGETQYF
cdr3_nt: TGCAGCGTCCTCCCCCTAGGGGAGACCCAGTACTTC
d_call: -
j_call: TRBJ2-5
clone_size: many
v_call: TRBV29-1

cdr3_aa: CASSWTANTGELFF
cdr3_nt: TGCGCCAGCAGCTGGACAGCCAACACCGGGGAGCTGTTTTTT
d_call: -
j_call: TRBJ2-2
clone_size: -
v_call: TRBV5-1

cdr3_aa: CASSFQGPRTEAFF
cdr3_nt: TGTGCCAGCAGCTTCCAGGGTCCGAGGACTGAAGCTTTCTTT
d_call: -
j_call: TRBJ1-1
clone_size: few
v_call: TRBV7-9

cdr3_aa: CSANQLPYEQYF
cdr3_nt: TGCAGTGCTAACCAGCTCCCCTACGAGCAGTACTTC
d_call: -
j_call: TRBJ2-7
clone_size: -
v_call: TRBV20-1

cdr3_aa: CATSPSGRGRDNEQFF
cdr3_nt: TGTGCCACCAGTCCCTCTGGGAGGGGTCGGGACAATGAGCAGTTCTTC
d_call: TRBD2
j_call: TRBJ2-1
clone_size: many
v_call: TRBV24-1

cdr3_aa: CASSPLTGSYEQYF
cdr3_nt: TGTGCCAGCAGTCCCCTGACAGGGTCCTACGAGCAGTACTTC
d_call: TRBD1
j_call: TRBJ2-7
clone_size: many
v_call: TRBV27

cdr3_aa: CASRYREGSYEQYF
cdr3_nt: TGCGCCAGCAGATACAGGGAAGGGAGCTACGAGCAGTACTTC
d_call: -
j_call: TRBJ2-7
clone_size: many
v_call: TRBV5-1

cdr3_aa: CASRGGLTGELFF
cdr3_nt: TGCGCCAGCAGAGGAGGGCTGACCGGGGAGCTGTTTTTT
d_call: -
j_call: TRBJ2-2
clone_size: -
v_call: TRBV5-1

cdr3_aa: CASSLGTGENNEQFF
cdr3_nt: TGTGCCAGCAGTCTTGGGACAGGGGAAAACAATGAGCAGTTCTTC
d_call: TRBD1
j_call: TRBJ2-1
clone_size: -
v_call: TRBV6-1

cdr3_aa: CATSRGKGGNQETQYF
cdr3_nt: TGTGCCACCAGCAGAGGGAAAGGGGGCAACCAAGAGACCCAGTACTTC
d_call: TRBD1
j_call: TRBJ2-5
clone_size: -
v_call: TRBV15

cdr3_aa: CASSHRGGTEDTEAFF
cdr3_nt: TGTGCCAGCAGCCACCGGGGGGGGACAGAAGACACTGAAGCTTTCTTT
d_call: TRBD1
j_call: TRBJ1-1
clone_size: many
v_call: TRBV4-2

cdr3_aa: CASSQSWTLTSYEQYF
cdr3_nt: TGTGCCAGCAGCCAATCTTGGACATTAACATCCTACGAGCAGTACTTC
d_call: -
j_call: TRBJ2-7
clone_size: few
v_call: TRBV4-2

cdr3_aa: CASRTGEETQYF
cdr3_nt: TGTGCCAGCAGGACAGGGGAAGAGACCCAGTACTTC
d_call: TRBD1
j_call: TRBJ2-5
clone_size: many
v_call: TRBV12-3/TRBV12-4

cdr3_aa: CASSLVRGTGTSGYTF
cdr3_nt: TGTGCCAGCAGCTTGGTCCGGGGGACGGGCACAAGTGGCTACACCTTC
d_call: -
j_call: TRBJ1-2
clone_size: few
v_call: TRBV5-6

cdr3_aa: CASSPTGTYNQPQHF
cdr3_nt: TGTGCCAGCAGTCCTACCGGGACCTACAATCAGCCCCAGCATTTT
d_call: -
j_call: TRBJ1-5
clone_size: once
v_call: TRBV12-3/TRBV12-4

cdr3_aa: CASSSQQRTRRGDEKLFF
cdr3_nt: TGTGCCAGCAGCTCCCAACAAAGAACGCGGAGAGGGGATGAAAAACTGTTTTTT
d_call: -
j_call: TRBJ1-4
clone_size: few
v_call: TRBV11-2

cdr3_aa: CASSLVGGYSDTQYF
cdr3_nt: TGTGCCAGCAGCTTAGTAGGAGGCTACTCAGATACGCAGTATTTT
d_call: -
j_call: TRBJ2-3
clone_size: few
v_call: TRBV7-2

cdr3_aa: CASTKPPFYEQYF
cdr3_nt: TGTGCCAGCACCAAGCCCCCTTTCTACGAGCAGTACTTC
d_call: -
j_call: TRBJ2-7
clone_size: few
v_call: TRBV6-2/TRBV6-3

cdr3_aa: CASSWGREETQYF
cdr3_nt: TGTGCCAGCAGCTGGGGCAGGGAGGAGACCCAGTACTTC
d_call: -
j_call: TRBJ2-5
clone_size: many
v_call: TRBV7-2

cdr3_aa: CASSQDLGGRSPLHF
cdr3_nt: TGCGCCAGCAGCCAAGATCTCGGGGGCCGTTCACCCCTCCACTTT
d_call: -
j_call: TRBJ1-6
clone_size: -
v_call: TRBV4-3

cdr3_aa: CSARPDSDQPQHF
cdr3_nt: TGCAGTGCGCGGCCTGACAGCGATCAGCCCCAGCATTTT
d_call: -
j_call: TRBJ1-5
clone_size: many
v_call: TRBV20-1

cdr3_aa: CASTRTGSLANEKLFF
cdr3_nt: TGTGCCAGCACCCGGACAGGGAGCCTCGCTAATGAAAAACTGTTTTTT
d_call: TRBD1
j_call: TRBJ1-4
clone_size: many
v_call: TRBV6-1

cdr3_aa: CSVEGSEANTGELFF
cdr3_nt: TGCAGCGTTGAGGGCAGCGAGGCGAACACCGGGGAGCTGTTTTTT
d_call: -
j_call: TRBJ2-2
clone_size: many
v_call: TRBV29-1

cdr3_aa: CSEGGANQETQYF
cdr3_nt: TGCAGCGAAGGGGGGGCTAACCAAGAGACCCAGTACTTC
d_call: -
j_call: TRBJ2-5
clone_size: -
v_call: TRBV20-1

cdr3_aa: CASSLRTTGTQYF
cdr3_nt: TGTGCCAGCAGCTTACGGACCACGGGTACGCAGTATTTT
d_call: -
j_call: TRBJ2-3
clone_size: many
v_call: TRBV7-2